The rows below give T cell receptor beta chains drawn from one sample of a study of blood T cell repertoires in COVID-19. Generated by immunoSEQ multiplex PCR, the TCRdb table keeps only in-frame clones and is missing some. The table lists about 260,000 clones, around 87% of them singletons, with over 4% in the top ten. The sequenced sample consisted of peripheral blood. The source of these receptors is a woman aged 55-70 years with COVID-19, enrolled during active disease. The CDR3 runs from the conserved cysteine through the conserved F or W. D genes are given only for firm matches. A row's size may be missing; if present it is once, few, many or a size class.

v_gene	j_gene	d_gene	abundance	CDR3nt	CDR3aa
TRBV3-1/TRBV3-2	TRBJ1-4	-	-	TGTGCCAGCAGCCATGGGCTGATCGCAACTAATGAAAAACTGTTTTTT	CASSHGLIATNEKLFF
TRBV4-1	TRBJ2-5	TRBD2	-	TGCGCCAGCAGCCAAGATAGCACTAGCGGGAGGGCCGGGGAAGAGACCCAGTACTTC	CASSQDSTSGRAGEETQYF
TRBV5-4	TRBJ2-3	-	-	TGTGCCAGCAGCGGGATCAGGGCTACGCAGTATTTT	CASSGIRATQYF
TRBV3-1/TRBV3-2	TRBJ2-7	TRBD1	-	TGTGCCAGCAGCCATATACCGGGACAGAGCTCCTACGAGCAGTACTTC	CASSHIPGQSSYEQYF
TRBV29-1	TRBJ2-7	TRBD2	few	TGCAGCGGCGGGACTAGCGGGGGCGAGCAGTACTTC	CSGGTSGGEQYF
TRBV21-1	TRBJ1-5	-	-	TGTGCCAGCAGCAACGCGGCAGGGTCCAACTGGGATCAGCCCCAGCATTTT	CASSNAAGSNWDQPQHF
TRBV15	TRBJ2-7	TRBD1	-	TGTGCCACCAGCAGAGGTAGACAGGGTAGCTCCTACGAGCAGTACTTC	CATSRGRQGSSYEQYF
TRBV5-1	TRBJ2-2	TRBD1	once	TGCGCCAGCAGCAGAGGGACAGGGACCACCGGGGAGCTGTTTTTT	CASSRGTGTTGELFF
TRBV29-1	TRBJ1-3	TRBD1	-	TGCAGCGTTGTCAGGGGGCCGGGAAACACCATATATTTT	CSVVRGPGNTIYF
TRBV29-1	TRBJ1-1	TRBD1	-	TGCAGCGTTGGGAAGACCGGGACAGGGACCATGAACACTGAAGCTTTCTTT	CSVGKTGTGTMNTEAFF
TRBV21-1	TRBJ1-1	-	-	TGTGCCAGCAGCAAAGCGCCGAGAAGGGGTGAAGCTTTCTTT	CASSKAPRRGEAFF
TRBV3-1/TRBV3-2	TRBJ1-2	-	-	TGTGCCAGCAGCCAACGAACTCCGAGGAATGGCTACACCTTC	CASSQRTPRNGYTF
TRBV12-3/TRBV12-4	TRBJ2-1	-	once	TGTGCCAGCACCCGCGCCCCAAATGAGCAGTTCTTC	CASTRAPNEQFF
TRBV7-9	TRBJ2-5	TRBD2	-	TGTGCCAGCAGGGAAGGGACGCGGGGGAACCAAGAGACCCAGTACTTC	CASREGTRGNQETQYF
TRBV19	TRBJ1-5	TRBD1	-	TGTGCCAGTACGCCCCCGGGACAGGGGGCGAAGCGGGGCCAGCCCCAGCATTTT	CASTPPGQGAKRGQPQHF
TRBV4-1	TRBJ1-3	-	-	TGCGCCAGCAGCCAAGATGAGACAGCTGGAAACACCATATATTTT	CASSQDETAGNTIYF
TRBV13	TRBJ1-2	TRBD1	-	TGTGCCAGCAGCCCACGGGACAGCTTCTCCTATGGCTACACCTTC	CASSPRDSFSYGYTF
TRBV29-1	TRBJ2-7	-	-	TGCAGCGTTCGGGAAGGCCCCTACGAGCAGTACTTC	CSVREGPYEQYF
TRBV20-1	TRBJ2-7	-	few	TGCAGTGCCAGTTTCCGGGGCTACGAGCAGTACTTC	CSASFRGYEQYF
TRBV9	TRBJ2-1	TRBD2	-	TGTGCCAGCAGCGTAGCGACGGGAGGGCCCTCAACTGAGCAGTTCTTC	CASSVATGGPSTEQFF
TRBV7-2	TRBJ2-7	TRBD2	-	TGTGCCAGCAGCTTAGTAGCGGGAGCTTGGTACGAGCAGTACTTC	CASSLVAGAWYEQYF
TRBV29-1	TRBJ2-5	-	-	TGCAGCGTTCCTTCCGACTACACCCTACACGAGACCCAGTACTTC	CSVPSDYTLHETQYF
TRBV7-8	TRBJ1-1	TRBD1	few	TGTGCCAGCAGCTCACCGGACAGGGGCGGCACTGAAGCTTTCTTT	CASSSPDRGGTEAFF
TRBV27	TRBJ1-6	-	-	TGTGCCAGCAGTTACTCTCTTAAAGGGGCCCATAATTCACCCCTCCACTTT	CASSYSLKGAHNSPLHF
TRBV28	TRBJ2-7	-	-	TGTGCCAGCAGGCCCAGTGTCTACGAGCAGTACTTC	CASRPSVYEQYF
TRBV28	TRBJ2-1	-	-	TGTGCCAGCAGTTTAACCTTTGGGGGGAGTGATGTCTCCTACAATGAGCAGTTCTTC	CASSLTFGGSDVSYNEQFF
TRBV7-2	TRBJ2-1	TRBD2	-	TGTGCCAGCAGTCGAACTAGCGGGCCCAGCTCCTACAATGAGCAGTTCTTC	CASSRTSGPSSYNEQFF
TRBV2	TRBJ1-1	-	-	TGTGCCAGCAGTGAAGCTATGCGGAACACTGAAGCTTTCTTT	CASSEAMRNTEAFF
TRBV5-1	TRBJ2-2	-	-	TGCGCCAGCAGCTCGAACCCAGGGACCGGGGAGCTGTTTTTT	CASSSNPGTGELFF
TRBV12-5	TRBJ1-6	-	-	TGTGCTAGTGCCCTAGACGGGAACACTTCACCCCTCCACTTT	CASALDGNTSPLHF
TRBV27	TRBJ1-5	TRBD1	-	TGTGCCAGCAGTCCAAGGACAGGGGGCGTCGTGCTGCCCCAGCATTTT	CASSPRTGGVVLPQHF
TRBV21-1	TRBJ1-2	-	-	TGTGCCAGCAGGAGGACAGGGGGCGATTGCGGCTACACCTTC	CASRRTGGDCGYTF
TRBV28	TRBJ1-2	-	-	TGTGCCAGCAGTTTTGCAGGGGCTGGCTACACCTTC	CASSFAGAGYTF
TRBV5-4	TRBJ1-2	TRBD1	-	TGTGCCAGCAGTTCCTCCGGGACAGGGAACTATGGCTACACCTTC	CASSSSGTGNYGYTF
TRBV4-2	TRBJ2-3	TRBD2	-	TGTGCCAGCAGCCAAGATCCGCAGCGGGAGGGCACAGATACGCAGTATTTT	CASSQDPQREGTDTQYF
TRBV7-8	TRBJ2-1	TRBD1	-	TGTGCCAGCAGCTCCCAGACAGGGCTTTCGAATGAGCAGTTCTTC	CASSSQTGLSNEQFF
TRBV3-1/TRBV3-2	TRBJ2-5	TRBD2	-	TGTGCCAGCAGCCAAGCGTCCGGGAGGGCGACCCAGTACTTC	CASSQASGRATQYF
TRBV5-6	TRBJ2-1	TRBD2	-	TGTGCCAGCATCCTACTAGCGGGGGTCTACAATGAGCAGTTCTTC	CASILLAGVYNEQFF
TRBV11-2	TRBJ2-1	-	few	TGTGCCAGCAGCTTAGATGATCTGGACATAGAGAATTACAATGAGCAGTTCTTC	CASSLDDLDIENYNEQFF
TRBV15	TRBJ2-2	-	-	TGTGCCACCAGCCCTAGCCTGACGGGGAACACCGGGGAGCTGTTTTTT	CATSPSLTGNTGELFF
TRBV12-3/TRBV12-4	TRBJ2-3	-	few	TGTGCCAGCAGTAACCGCCGGGCGCAGTATTTT	CASSNRRAQYF
TRBV6-5	TRBJ1-5	TRBD1	few	TGTGCCAGCAGTTCCTTAGACAGGGCGAATCAGCCCCAGCATTTT	CASSSLDRANQPQHF
TRBV3-1/TRBV3-2	TRBJ2-1	-	few	TGTGCCAGCAGCCAAGCCGGCTCGGGGTCCAGCTCCTACAATGAGCAGTTCTTC	CASSQAGSGSSSYNEQFF
TRBV4-1	TRBJ1-2	-	-	TGCGCCAGCAGCCAAGCTTCAGCTAACTATGGCTACACCTTC	CASSQASANYGYTF
TRBV6-5	TRBJ1-6	TRBD1	-	TGTGCCAGCAGTTACGGACAGGGCGAGGGTTCACCCCTCCACTTT	CASSYGQGEGSPLHF
TRBV28	TRBJ1-4	-	-	TGTGCCAGCGACTTTGAGCGGGGGCGGGGTGAAAAACTGTTTTTT	CASDFERGRGEKLFF
TRBV28	TRBJ1-5	-	-	TGTGCCAGCAGTTTACGACAGACGAGCAATCAGCCCCAGCATTTT	CASSLRQTSNQPQHF
TRBV24-1	TRBJ2-5	TRBD1	-	TGTGCCACCAGTGATCGGGACAGGGGGCCTTGGGAGACCCAGTACTTC	CATSDRDRGPWETQYF
TRBV7-9	TRBJ2-3	TRBD1	-	TGTGCCAGCAGCAAGGCTACCGGGACAGGGGTCACAGATACGCAGTATTTT	CASSKATGTGVTDTQYF
TRBV4-1	TRBJ2-7	-	-	TGCGCCAGCAGCCCCGAGCGGGACATAACCTACGAGCAGTACTTC	CASSPERDITYEQYF
TRBV6-1	TRBJ2-5	TRBD2	-	TGTGCCAGCACTGATAGGCCAGCGGGAGCATCTGAGACCCAGTACTTC	CASTDRPAGASETQYF
TRBV3-1/TRBV3-2	TRBJ1-5	-	once	TGTGCCAGCAGCCATTCTAAGGGGCAATTGTACCAGCCCCAGCATTTT	CASSHSKGQLYQPQHF